This TCR beta chain was found in a study of low-dose radiotherapy and immunotherapy resistance in tumors. Study in general: Oral aspirin at 300 mg was taken daily by patients for four cycles, beginning on cycle 1 day 1.

The germline gives CDR1 SEHNR, CDR2 FQNEAQ (reference sequence). This CDR3 contains 12 residues. The ends lost 4 bases at V and 13 bases at J; junction bases unmatched: 6. The time point: after trial treatment. Treatment of the sample: LDRT plus nivolumab, ipilimumab, low-dose cyclophosphamide and aspirin (RACIN trial). Donors received a regimen that comprised nivolumab, ipilimumab, aspirin, low-dose cyclophosphamide and low-dose radiotherapy. Alpha and beta chains were covered, as first-strand cDNA relied on TRAV- and TRBV-specific primers. Over approximately 20 PCR cycles, TCRs were amplified from a constant-region primer and V-primer adapter. TCRdb re-called the reads with MiXCR, one entry per CDR3 protein. The data contain about 80,000 distinct CDR3 sequences, roughly 17% of them singletons.

This clonotype was sampled from a male donor with prostate cancer. The input for sequencing was PBMCs, taken after low-dose radiotherapy plus immunotherapy. This rearrangement joins TRBV7-9 to TRBJ2-1; the match to TRBD2 covers 8 bases. The CDR3 loop is CASSSNSGKQFF. The CDR3 DNA is TGTGCCAGCAGCTCTAATAGCGGGAAACAGTTCTTC.